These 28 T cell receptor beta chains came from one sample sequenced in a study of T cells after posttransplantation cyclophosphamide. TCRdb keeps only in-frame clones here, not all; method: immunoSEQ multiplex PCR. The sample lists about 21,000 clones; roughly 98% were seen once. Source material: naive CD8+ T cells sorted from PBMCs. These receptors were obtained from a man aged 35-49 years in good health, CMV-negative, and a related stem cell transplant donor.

This CDR3 reads CAWSGGGVNEQFF. CDR3 sequence (DNA): TGTGCCTGGAGTGGCGGGGGGGTGAATGAGCAGTTCTTC. The chain is built from TRBV30 and TRBJ2-1, with 9 bases fitting TRBD2. J gave up 7 bases and V 1 base, and 2 bases lay outside the gene matches. The CDR3 is made up of 13 amino acids. Germline V gene sequence: CDR1 GTSNPN, CDR2 SVGIG (reference sequence).

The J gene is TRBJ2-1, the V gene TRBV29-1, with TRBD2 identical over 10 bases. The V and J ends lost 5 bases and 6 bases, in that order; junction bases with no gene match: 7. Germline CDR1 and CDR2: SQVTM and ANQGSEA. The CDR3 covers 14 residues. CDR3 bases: TGCAGCGTTACACTAGCGGGAAAGCCCAATGAGCAGTTCTTC. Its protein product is CSVTLAGKPNEQFF.

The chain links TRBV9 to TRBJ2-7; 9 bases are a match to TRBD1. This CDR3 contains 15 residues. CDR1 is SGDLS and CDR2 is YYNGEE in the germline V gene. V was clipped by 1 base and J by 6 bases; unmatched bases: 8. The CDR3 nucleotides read TGTGCCAGCAGCGTAAGCGGGACAGGGAGGGCCGAGCAGTACTTC. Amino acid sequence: CASSVSGTGRAEQYF.

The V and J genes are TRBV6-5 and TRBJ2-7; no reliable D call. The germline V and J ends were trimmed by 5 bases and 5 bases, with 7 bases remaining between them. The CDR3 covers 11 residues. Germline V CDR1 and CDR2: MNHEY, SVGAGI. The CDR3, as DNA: TGTGCCAGCAGTGCCAGTAACGAGCAGTACTTC. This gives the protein CASSASNEQYF.

Here the CDR3 DNA reads TGTGCCTGGAGTGACGTAGCGGGACCCTACAATGAGCAGTTCTTC. Residues: CAWSDVAGPYNEQFF. The rearrangement joins TRBV30 to TRBJ2-1; 8 nucleotides align to TRBD2. From germline, CDR1 is GTSNPN and CDR2 SVGIG (reference sequence). Losses at the gene ends were 1 base for V and 2 bases for J; bases not matched to a gene: 4. The CDR3 runs 15 residues.

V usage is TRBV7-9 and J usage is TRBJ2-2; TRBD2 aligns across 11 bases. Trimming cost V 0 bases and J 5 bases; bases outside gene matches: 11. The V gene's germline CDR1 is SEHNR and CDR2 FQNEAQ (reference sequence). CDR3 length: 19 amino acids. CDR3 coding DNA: TGTGCCAGCAGCTTAGCGCCGTTTGCGACTAGCGGGAAAACCGGGGAGCTGTTTTTT. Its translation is CASSLAPFATSGKTGELFF.

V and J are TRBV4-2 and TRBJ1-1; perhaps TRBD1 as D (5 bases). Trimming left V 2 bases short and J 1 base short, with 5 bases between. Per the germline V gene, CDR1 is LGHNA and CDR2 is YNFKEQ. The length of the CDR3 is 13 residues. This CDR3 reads CASSQTGNTEAFF. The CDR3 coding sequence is TGTGCCAGCAGCCAAACAGGGAACACTGAAGCTTTCTTT.

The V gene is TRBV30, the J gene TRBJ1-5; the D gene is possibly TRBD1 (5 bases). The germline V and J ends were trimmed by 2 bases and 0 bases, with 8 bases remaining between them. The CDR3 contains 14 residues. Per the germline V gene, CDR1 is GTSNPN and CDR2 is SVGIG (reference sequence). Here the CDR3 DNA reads TGTGCCTGGAGTCGACAGTATAGCAATCAGCCCCAGCATTTT. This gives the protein CAWSRQYSNQPQHF.

The DNA for the CDR3 is TGTGCCAGCAGCCTGGGAGGGACGGAGGAAAAACTGTTTTTT. It codes for CASSLGGTEEKLFF. The chain links TRBV7-6 to TRBJ1-4; tentatively, D is TRBD1 (5 bases). CDR1 SGHVS and CDR2 FNYEAQ come from the germline V gene. This CDR3 region has 14 residues. Trimming removed 5 bases from V and 8 bases from J, with 15 bases in between. Variable domain in full (rest from reference TRBV7-6 and TRBJ1-4): GAGVSQSPRYKVTKRGQDVALRCDPISGHVSLYWYRQALGQGPEFLTYFNYEAQQDKSGLPNDRFSAERPEGSISTLTIQRTEQRDSAMYRCASSLGGTEEKLFFGSGTQLSVL.

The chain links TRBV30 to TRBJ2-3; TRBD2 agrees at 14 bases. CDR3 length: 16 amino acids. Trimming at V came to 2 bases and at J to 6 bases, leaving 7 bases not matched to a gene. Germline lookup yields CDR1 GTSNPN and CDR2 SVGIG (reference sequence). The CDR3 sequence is CAWSIGTSGSEDTQYF. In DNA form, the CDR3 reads TGTGCCTGGAGTATAGGGACTAGCGGGAGTGAGGATACGCAGTATTTT.

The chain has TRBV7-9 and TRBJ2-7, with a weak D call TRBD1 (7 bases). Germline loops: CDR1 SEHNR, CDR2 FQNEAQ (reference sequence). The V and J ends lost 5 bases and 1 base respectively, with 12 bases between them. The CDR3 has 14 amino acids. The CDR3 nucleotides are TGTGCCAGCAGCCCCAGGGGGGAGTCCTACGAGCAGTACTTC. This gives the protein CASSPRGESYEQYF.

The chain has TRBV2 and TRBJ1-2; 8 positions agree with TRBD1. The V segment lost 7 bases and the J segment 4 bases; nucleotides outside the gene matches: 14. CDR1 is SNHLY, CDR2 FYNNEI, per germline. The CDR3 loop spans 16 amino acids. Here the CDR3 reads CASMPPAGGAIYGYTF. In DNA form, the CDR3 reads TGTGCCAGCATGCCACCCGCAGGGGGCGCGATCTATGGCTACACCTTC.

CDR3 amino acids: CASSPQRVPYNEQFF. CDR3 DNA sequence: TGTGCCAGCAGCCCCCAGCGGGTCCCCTACAATGAGCAGTTCTTC. V usage is TRBV7-9 and J usage is TRBJ2-1; maybe TRBD2 (6 bases). V was clipped by 5 bases and J by 2 bases, with 13 bases between them. Germline assignment: CDR1 SEHNR and CDR2 FQNEAQ (reference sequence). The CDR3 runs to 15 residues.

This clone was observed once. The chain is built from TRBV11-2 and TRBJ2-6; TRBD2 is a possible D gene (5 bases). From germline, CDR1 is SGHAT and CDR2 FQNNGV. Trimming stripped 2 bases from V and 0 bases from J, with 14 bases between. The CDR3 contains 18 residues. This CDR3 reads CASSLNYGLRSGANVLTF. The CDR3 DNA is TGTGCCAGCAGCTTAAATTACGGACTTCGCTCTGGGGCCAACGTCCTGACTTTC.

CDR3 in amino acids: CASSPWTGGLGETQYF. The CDR3 nucleotides read TGTGCCAGCAGCCCTTGGACAGGGGGCTTGGGGGAGACCCAGTACTTC. The V and J genes are TRBV9 and TRBJ2-5; 11 bases are shared with TRBD1. There are 16 residues in the CDR3. Per germline, CDR1 SGDLS and CDR2 YYNGEE. V trimming: 4 bases; J trimming: 5 bases; junction bases outside the gene matches: 10. The variable domain in full, with the rest retrieved from reference TRBV9 and TRBJ2-5, is DSGVTQTPKHLITATGQRVTLRCSPRSGDLSVYWYQQSLDQGLQFLIQYYNGEERAKGNILERFSAQQFPDLHSELNLSSLELGDSALYFCASSPWTGGLGETQYFGPGTRLLVL.

This chain's CDR3 is CASSLLAGGGEQFF. CDR3 nucleotides: TGTGCCAGCAGCTTATTGGCAGGGGGCGGCGAGCAGTTCTTC. The V gene is TRBV7-3, the J gene TRBJ2-1; 8 nucleotides agree with TRBD1. Per germline, CDR1 SGHTA and CDR2 FQGTGA. V lost 2 bases and J lost 10; bases outside the gene matches: 7. The CDR3 extends over 14 amino acids.

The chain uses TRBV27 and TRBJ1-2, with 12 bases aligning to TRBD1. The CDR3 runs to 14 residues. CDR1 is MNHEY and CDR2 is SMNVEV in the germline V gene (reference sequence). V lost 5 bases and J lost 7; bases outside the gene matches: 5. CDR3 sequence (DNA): TGTGCCAGCAGTCCGGGACAGGGGGCCGTTGGCTACACCTTC. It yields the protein CASSPGQGAVGYTF.

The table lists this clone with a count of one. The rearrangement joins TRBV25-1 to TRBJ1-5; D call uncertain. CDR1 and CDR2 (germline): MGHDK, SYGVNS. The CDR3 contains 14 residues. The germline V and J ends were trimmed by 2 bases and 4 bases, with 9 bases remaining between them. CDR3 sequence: CASSEGGGNQPQHF. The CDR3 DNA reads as TGTGCCAGCAGTGAAGGTGGAGGAAATCAGCCCCAGCATTTT.

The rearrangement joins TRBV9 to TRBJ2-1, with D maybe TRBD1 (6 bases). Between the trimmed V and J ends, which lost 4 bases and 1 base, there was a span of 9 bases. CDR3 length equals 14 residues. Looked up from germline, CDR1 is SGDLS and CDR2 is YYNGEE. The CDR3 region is CASSTTGSYNEQFF. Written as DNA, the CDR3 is TGTGCCAGCAGCACCACAGGGTCCTACAATGAGCAGTTCTTC. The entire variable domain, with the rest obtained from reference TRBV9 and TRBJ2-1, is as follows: DSGVTQTPKHLITATGQRVTLRCSPRSGDLSVYWYQQSLDQGLQFLIQYYNGEERAKGNILERFSAQQFPDLHSELNLSSLELGDSALYFCASSTTGSYNEQFFGPGTRLTVL.

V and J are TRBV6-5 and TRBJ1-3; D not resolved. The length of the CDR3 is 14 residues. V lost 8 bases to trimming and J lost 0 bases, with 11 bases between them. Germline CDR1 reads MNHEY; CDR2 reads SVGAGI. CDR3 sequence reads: CASLATSSGNTIYF. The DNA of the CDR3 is TGTGCCAGCTTGGCCACCAGCTCTGGAAACACCATATATTTT.

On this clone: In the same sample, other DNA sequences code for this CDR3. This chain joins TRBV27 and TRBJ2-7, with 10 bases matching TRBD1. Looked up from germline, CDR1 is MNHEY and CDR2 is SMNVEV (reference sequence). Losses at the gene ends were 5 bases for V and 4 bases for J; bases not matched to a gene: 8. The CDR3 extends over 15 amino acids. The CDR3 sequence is CASSPGTGVGYEQYF. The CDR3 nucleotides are TGTGCCAGCAGTCCGGGGACAGGGGTTGGTTACGAGCAGTACTTC.

The CDR3 DNA sequence: TGTGCCATCCTGAAAGGGGAAAATACGCAGTATTTT. Its translation: CAILKGENTQYF. The chain couples TRBV6-1 to TRBJ2-3; possibly TRBD1 for D (5 bases). Germline V gene lookup returns CDR1 MNHNS and CDR2 SASEGT. V lost 10 bases and J lost 7, with 15 bases in between. The CDR3 sequence is 12 residues long.

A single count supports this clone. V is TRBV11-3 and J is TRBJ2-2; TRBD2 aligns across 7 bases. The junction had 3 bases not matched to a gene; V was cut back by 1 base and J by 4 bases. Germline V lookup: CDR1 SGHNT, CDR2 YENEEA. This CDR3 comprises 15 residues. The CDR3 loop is CASSLAGGGTGELFF. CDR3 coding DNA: TGTGCCAGCAGCTTAGCGGGGGGTGGCACCGGGGAGCTGTTTTTT.

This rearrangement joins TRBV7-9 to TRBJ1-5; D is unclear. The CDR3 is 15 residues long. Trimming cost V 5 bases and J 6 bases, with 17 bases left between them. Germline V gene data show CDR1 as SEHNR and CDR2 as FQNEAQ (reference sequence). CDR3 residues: CASSPPAGNGQPQHF. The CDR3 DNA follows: TGTGCCAGCAGCCCGCCCGCGGGGAACGGTCAGCCCCAGCATTTT. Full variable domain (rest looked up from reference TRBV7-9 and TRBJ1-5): DTGVSQNPRHKITKRGQNVTFRCDPISEHNRLYWYRQTLGQGPEFLTYFQNEAQLEKSRLLSDRFSAERPKGSFSTLEIQRTEQGDSAMYLCASSPPAGNGQPQHFGDGTRLSIL.

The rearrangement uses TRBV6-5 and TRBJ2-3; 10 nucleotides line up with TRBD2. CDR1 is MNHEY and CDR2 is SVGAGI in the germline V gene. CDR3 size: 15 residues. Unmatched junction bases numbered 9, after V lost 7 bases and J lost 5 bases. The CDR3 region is CASNGLAEKGDTQYF. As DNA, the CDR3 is TGTGCCAGCAACGGACTAGCGGAGAAGGGAGATACGCAGTATTTT.

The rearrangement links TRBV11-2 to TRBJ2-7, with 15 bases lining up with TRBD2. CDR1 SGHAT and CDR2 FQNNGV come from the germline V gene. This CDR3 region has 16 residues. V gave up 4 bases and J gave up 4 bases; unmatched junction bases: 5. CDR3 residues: CASSSGLAGGFYEQYF. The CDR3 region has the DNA TGTGCCAGCAGCTCCGGACTAGCGGGAGGGTTTTACGAGCAGTACTTC.

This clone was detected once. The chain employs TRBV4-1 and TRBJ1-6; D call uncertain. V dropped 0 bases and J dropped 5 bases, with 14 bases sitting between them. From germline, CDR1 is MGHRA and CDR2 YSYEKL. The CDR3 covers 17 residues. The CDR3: CASSQDSGLNNNSPLHF. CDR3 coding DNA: TGCGCCAGCAGCCAAGATAGTGGGCTCAATAATAATTCACCCCTCCACTTT.

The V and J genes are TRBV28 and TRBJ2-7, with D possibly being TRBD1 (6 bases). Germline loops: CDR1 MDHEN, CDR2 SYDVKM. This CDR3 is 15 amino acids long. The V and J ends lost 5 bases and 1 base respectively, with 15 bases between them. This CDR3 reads CASSPYGQYSYEQYF. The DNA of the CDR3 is TGTGCCAGCAGTCCCTACGGACAGTATTCCTACGAGCAGTACTTC.